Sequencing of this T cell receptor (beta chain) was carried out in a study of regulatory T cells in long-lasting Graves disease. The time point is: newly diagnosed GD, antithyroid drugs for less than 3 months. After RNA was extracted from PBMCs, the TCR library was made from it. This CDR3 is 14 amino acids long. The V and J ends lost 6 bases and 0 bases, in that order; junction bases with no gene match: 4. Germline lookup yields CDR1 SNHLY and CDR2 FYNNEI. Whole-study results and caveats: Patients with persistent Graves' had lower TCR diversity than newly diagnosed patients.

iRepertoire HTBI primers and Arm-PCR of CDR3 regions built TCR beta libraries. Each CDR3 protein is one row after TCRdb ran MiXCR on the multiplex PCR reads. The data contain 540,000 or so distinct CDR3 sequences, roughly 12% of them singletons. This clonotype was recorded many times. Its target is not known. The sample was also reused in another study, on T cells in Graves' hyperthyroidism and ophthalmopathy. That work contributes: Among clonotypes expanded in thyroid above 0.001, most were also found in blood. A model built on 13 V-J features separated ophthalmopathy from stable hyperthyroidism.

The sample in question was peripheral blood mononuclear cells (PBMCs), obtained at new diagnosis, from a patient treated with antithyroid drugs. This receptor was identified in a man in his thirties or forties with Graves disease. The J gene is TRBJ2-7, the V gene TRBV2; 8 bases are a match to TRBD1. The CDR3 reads CASRKDRVSYEQYF. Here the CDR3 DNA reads TGTGCCAGCAGGAAGGACAGGGTCTCCTACGAGCAGTACTTC.